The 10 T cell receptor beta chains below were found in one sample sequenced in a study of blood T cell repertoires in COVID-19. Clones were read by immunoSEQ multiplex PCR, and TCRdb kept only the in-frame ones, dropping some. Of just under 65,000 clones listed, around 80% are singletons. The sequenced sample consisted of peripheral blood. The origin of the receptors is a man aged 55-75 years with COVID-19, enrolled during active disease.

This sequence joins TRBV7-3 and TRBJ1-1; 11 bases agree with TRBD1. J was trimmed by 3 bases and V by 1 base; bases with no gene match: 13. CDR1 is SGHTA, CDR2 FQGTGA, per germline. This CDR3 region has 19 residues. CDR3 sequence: CASSLIGRGTGGRDTEAFF. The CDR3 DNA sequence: TGTGCCAGCAGCTTAATTGGGAGAGGGACAGGGGGGAGGGACACTGAAGCTTTCTTT.

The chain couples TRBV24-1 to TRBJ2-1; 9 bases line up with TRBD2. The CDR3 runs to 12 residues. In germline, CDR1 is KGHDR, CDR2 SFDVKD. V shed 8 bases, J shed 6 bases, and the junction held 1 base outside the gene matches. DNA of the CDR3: TGTGCCACCACTAGCGGGGTCAATGAGCAGTTCTTC. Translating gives CATTSGVNEQFF.

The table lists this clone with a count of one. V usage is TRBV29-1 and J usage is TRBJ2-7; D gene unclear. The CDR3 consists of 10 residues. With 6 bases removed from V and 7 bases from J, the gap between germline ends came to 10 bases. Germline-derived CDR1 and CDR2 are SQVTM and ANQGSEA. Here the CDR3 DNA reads TGCAGCGTCGGTACTCGAGAGCAGTACTTC. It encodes CSVGTREQYF.

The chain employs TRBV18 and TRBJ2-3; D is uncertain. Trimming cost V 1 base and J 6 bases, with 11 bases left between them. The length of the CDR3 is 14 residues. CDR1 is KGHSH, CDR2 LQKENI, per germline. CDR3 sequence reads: CASSPLSSPDTQYF. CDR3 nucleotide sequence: TGTGCCAGCTCACCACTGTCCTCTCCGGATACGCAGTATTTT.

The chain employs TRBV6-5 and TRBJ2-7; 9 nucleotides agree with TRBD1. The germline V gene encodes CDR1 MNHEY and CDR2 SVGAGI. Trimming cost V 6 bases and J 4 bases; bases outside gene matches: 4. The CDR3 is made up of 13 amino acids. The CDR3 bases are TGTGCCAGCAGGAGGACAGGGGTTTACGAGCAGTACTTC. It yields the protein CASRRTGVYEQYF.

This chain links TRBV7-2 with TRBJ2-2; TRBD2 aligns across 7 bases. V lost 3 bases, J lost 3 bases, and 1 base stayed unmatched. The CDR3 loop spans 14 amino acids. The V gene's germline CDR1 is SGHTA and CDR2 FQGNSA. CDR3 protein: CASSFSGHTGELFF. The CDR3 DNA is TGTGCCAGCAGCTTTAGCGGGCACACCGGGGAGCTGTTTTTT.

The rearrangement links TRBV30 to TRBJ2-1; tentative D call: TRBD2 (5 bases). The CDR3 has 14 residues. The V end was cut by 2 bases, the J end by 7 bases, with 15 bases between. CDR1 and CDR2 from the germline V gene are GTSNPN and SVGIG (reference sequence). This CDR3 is CAWSRTGTRNEQFF. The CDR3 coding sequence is TGTGCCTGGAGTAGAACGGGAACAAGAAATGAGCAGTTCTTC. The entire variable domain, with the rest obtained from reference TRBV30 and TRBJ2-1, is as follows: SQTIHQWPATLVQPVGSPLSLECTVEGTSNPNLYWYRQAAGRGLQLLFYSVGIGQISSEVPQNLSASRPQDRQFILSSKKLLLSDSGFYLCAWSRTGTRNEQFFGPGTRLTVL.

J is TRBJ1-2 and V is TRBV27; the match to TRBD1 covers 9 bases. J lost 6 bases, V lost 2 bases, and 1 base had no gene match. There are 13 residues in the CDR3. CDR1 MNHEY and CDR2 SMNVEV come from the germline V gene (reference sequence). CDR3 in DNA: TGTGCCAGCAGTTTAGGGACAGGGAATGGCTACACCTTC. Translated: CASSLGTGNGYTF.

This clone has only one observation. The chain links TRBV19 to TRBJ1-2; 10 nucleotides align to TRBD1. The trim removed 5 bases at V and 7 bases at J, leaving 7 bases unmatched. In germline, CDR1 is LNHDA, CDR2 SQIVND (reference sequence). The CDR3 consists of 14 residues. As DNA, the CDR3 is TGTGCCAGTAGTGAGGGACAGGGGTCCCTTGGCTACACCTTC. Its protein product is CASSEGQGSLGYTF.

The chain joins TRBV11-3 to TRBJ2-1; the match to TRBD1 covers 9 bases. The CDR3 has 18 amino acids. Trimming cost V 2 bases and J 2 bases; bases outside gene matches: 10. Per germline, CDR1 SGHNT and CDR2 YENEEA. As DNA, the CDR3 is TGTGCCAGCAGCTTAAGGAGGGGGGGGACAGGGACCTACAATGAGCAGTTCTTC. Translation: CASSLRRGGTGTYNEQFF. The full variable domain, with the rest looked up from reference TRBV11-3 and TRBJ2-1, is EAGVVQSPRYKIIEKKQPVAFWCNPISGHNTLYWYLQNLGQGPELLIRYENEEAVDDSQLPKDRFSAERLKGVDSTLKIQPAELGDSAVYLCASSLRRGGTGTYNEQFFGPGTRLTVL.